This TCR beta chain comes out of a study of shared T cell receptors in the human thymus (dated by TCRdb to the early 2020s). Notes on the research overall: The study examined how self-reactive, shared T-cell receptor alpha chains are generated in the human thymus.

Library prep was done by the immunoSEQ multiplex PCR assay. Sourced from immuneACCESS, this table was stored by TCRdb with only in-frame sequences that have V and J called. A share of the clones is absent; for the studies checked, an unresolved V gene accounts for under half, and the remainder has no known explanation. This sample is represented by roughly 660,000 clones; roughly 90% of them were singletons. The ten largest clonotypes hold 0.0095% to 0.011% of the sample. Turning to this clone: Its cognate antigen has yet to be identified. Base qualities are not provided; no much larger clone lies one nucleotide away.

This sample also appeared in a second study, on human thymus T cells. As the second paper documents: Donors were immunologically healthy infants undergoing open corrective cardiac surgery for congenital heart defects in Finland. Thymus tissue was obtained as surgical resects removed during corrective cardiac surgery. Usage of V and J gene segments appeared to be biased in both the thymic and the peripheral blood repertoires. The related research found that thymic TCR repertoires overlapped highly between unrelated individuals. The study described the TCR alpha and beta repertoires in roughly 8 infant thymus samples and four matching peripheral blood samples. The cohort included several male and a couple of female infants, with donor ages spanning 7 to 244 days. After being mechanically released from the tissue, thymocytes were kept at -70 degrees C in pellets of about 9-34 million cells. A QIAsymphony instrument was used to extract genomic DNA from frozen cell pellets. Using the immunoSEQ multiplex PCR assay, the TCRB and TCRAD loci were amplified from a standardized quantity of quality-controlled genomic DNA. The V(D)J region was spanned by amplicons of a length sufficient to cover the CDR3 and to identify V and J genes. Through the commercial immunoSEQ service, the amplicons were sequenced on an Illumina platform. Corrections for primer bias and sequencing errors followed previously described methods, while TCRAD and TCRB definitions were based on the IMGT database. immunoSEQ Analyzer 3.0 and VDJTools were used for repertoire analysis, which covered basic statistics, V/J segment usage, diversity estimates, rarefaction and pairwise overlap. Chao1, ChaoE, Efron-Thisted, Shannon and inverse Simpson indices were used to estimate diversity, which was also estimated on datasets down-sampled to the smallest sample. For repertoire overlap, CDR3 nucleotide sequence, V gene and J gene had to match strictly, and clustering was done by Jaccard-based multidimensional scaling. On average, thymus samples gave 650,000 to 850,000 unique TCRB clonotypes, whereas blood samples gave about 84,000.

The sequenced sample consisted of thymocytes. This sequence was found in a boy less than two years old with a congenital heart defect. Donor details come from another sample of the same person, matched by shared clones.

This receptor has the CDR3 CATHPTEGSEQYF. The nucleotide sequence reads as follows: TGTGCCACCCACCCAACCGAGGGTTCCGAGCAGTACTTC. The chain links TRBV6-5 with TRBJ2-7; TRBD2 is a weak D gene call, 5 bases matching. From its cysteine to its phenylalanine, the CDR3 spans 13 amino acids. Kept here is only the CDR3 DNA, which spans 39 bases and is read in frame from base 1. V is cut by 10 bases and J by 6 bases, and the space between the germline ends is 19 bases. From a lookup of the germline V gene, CDR1 and CDR2 are MNHEY and SVGAGI.